Sequencing of this T cell receptor beta chain was carried out in a study of blood T cell repertoires in COVID-19. Study-wide background: Samples taken during acute and convalescent COVID-19 were collected in the United States, Italy and Spain.

The ends were cut back, 0 bases at V and 0 bases at J, with 9 bases in the middle. The CDR3 totals 15 residues. The germline V gene has CDR1 SGHRS and CDR2 YFSETQ. Clones were read by immunoSEQ multiplex PCR, and TCRdb kept only the in-frame ones, dropping some. Of roughly 130,000 clones listed, about four fifths are singletons. The chain recombines TRBV5-1 with TRBJ1-2; D perhaps matches TRBD1 (5 bases). This clonotype originated in a woman aged 55-70 years with acute or convalescent COVID-19. The sequenced sample consisted of peripheral blood. CDR3 nucleotides: TGCGCCAGCAGCTTGGCCGCAGGGACTAACTATGGCTACACCTTC. Its translation: CASSLAAGTNYGYTF.